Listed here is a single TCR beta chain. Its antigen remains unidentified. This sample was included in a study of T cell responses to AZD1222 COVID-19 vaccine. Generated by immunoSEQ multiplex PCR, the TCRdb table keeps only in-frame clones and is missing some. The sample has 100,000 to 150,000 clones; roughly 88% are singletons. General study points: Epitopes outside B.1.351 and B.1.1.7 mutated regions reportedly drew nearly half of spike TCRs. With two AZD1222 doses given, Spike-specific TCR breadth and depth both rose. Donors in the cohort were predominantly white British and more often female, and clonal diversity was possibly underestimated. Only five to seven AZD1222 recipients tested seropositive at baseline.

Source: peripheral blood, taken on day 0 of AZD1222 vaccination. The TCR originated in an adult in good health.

For the CDR3, the DNA is TGTGCCAGCAGCACAACTATACTTGGCACAGATACGCAGTATTTT. Translation gives CASSTTILGTDTQYF. V is TRBV5-6 and J is TRBJ2-3; D unclear. With 4 bases removed from V and 1 base from J, the gap between germline ends came to 13 bases. This CDR3 region has 15 residues. Germline V lookup: CDR1 SGHDT, CDR2 YYEEEE. Full variable domain (rest looked up from reference TRBV5-6 and TRBJ2-3): DAGVTQSPTHLIKTRGQQVTLRCSPKSGHDTVSWYQQALGQGPQFIFQYYEEEERQRGNFPDRFSGHQFPNYSSELNVNALLLGDSALYLCASSTTILGTDTQYFGPGTRLTVL.